This TCR beta chain was identified in a study of T cell repertoires in aging, cancer and after chemotherapy. Multiplex touch-down PCR with TRB-A/B primers amplified rearranged V-D-J TRB sequences. TCRdb analysed the multiplex PCR reads with MiXCR anew, one entry per CDR3 protein. The top ten hold about 14% of the sample, which has 3,500 to 4,500 distinct CDR3 sequences, roughly 24% seen once. V lost 3 bases, J lost 8 bases, and 16 bases lay in between. The CDR3 sequence is 13 residues long. Germline-derived CDR1 and CDR2 are DFQATT and SNEGSKA (reference sequence). The template was genomic DNA from peripheral blood, not RNA. This clonotype was observed a few times.

The sequence was collected from a human donor with a solid tumor. Sequenced sample: blood. V usage is TRBV20-1 and J usage is TRBJ1-2; D uncertain. This CDR3 reads CSARDSYRVGYTF. The CDR3 coding sequence is TGCAGTGCTAGGGACTCATATCGGGTAGGCTACACCTTC.